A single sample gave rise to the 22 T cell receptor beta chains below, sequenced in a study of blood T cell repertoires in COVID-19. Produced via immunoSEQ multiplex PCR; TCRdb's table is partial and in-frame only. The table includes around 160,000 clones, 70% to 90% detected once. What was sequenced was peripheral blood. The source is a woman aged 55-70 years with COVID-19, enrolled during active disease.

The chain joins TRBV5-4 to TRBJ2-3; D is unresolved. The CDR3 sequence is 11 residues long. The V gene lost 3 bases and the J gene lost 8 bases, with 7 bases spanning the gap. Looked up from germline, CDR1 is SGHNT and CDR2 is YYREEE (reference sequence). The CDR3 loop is CASSYSGTQYF. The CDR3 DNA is TGTGCCAGCAGCTATTCGGGTACGCAGTATTTT.

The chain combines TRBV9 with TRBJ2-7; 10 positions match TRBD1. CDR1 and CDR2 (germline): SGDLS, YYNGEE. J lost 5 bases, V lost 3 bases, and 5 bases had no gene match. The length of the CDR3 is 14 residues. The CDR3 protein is CASSAGTGVHEQYF. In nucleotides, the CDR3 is TGTGCCAGCAGCGCCGGGACAGGGGTTCACGAGCAGTACTTC.

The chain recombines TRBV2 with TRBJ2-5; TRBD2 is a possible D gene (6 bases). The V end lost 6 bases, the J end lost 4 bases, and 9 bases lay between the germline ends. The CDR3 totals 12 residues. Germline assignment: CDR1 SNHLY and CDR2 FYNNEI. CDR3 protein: CASRWGVETQYF. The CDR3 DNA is TGTGCCAGCAGATGGGGGGTAGAGACCCAGTACTTC.

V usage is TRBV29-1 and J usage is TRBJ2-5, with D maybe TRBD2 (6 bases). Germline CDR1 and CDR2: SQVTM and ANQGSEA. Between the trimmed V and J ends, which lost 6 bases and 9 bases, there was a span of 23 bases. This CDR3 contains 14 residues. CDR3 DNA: TGCAGCGTCGAGGGGCGGGGAGGCCGAGGGGCCCAGTACTTC. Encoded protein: CSVEGRGGRGAQYF.

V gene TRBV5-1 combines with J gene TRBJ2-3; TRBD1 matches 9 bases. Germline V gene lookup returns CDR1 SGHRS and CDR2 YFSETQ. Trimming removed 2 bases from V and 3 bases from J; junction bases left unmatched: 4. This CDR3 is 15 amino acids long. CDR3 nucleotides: TGCGCCAGCAGCTTTGGGACAGGGTCAACAGATACGCAGTATTTT. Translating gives CASSFGTGSTDTQYF.

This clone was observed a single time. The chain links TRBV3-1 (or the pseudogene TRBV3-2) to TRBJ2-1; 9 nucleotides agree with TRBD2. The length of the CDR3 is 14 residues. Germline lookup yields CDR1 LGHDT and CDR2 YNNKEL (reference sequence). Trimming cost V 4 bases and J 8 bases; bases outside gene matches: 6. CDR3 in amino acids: CASSLAGGGDEQFF. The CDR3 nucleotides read TGTGCCAGCAGCCTAGCGGGCGGGGGGGATGAGCAGTTCTTC.

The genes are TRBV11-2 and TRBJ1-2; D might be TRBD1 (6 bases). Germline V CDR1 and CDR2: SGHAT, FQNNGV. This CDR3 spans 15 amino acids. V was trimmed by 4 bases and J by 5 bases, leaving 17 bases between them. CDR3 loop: CASSSIRTDSYGYTF. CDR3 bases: TGTGCCAGCAGCTCCATCCGGACAGACTCTTATGGCTACACCTTC.

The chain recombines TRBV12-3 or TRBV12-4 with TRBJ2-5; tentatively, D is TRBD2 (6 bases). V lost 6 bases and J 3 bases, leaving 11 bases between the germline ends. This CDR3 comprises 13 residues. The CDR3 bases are TGTGCCAGCAGCCCCGGGACTGAAGAGACCCAGTACTTC. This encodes CASSPGTEETQYF.

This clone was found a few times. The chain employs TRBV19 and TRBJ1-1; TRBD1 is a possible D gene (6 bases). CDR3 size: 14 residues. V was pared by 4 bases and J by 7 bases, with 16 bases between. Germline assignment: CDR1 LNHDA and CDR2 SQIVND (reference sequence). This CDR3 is CASSTTGIGDEAFF. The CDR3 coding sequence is TGTGCCAGTAGTACAACAGGGATTGGTGATGAAGCTTTCTTT.

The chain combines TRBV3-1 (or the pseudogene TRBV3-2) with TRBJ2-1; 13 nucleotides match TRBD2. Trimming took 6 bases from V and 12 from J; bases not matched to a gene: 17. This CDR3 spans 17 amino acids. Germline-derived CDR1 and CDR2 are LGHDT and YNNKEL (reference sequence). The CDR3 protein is CASRKGTSGAQPRGQFF. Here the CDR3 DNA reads TGTGCCAGCAGGAAAGGGACTAGCGGGGCCCAACCGCGGGGGCAGTTCTTC.

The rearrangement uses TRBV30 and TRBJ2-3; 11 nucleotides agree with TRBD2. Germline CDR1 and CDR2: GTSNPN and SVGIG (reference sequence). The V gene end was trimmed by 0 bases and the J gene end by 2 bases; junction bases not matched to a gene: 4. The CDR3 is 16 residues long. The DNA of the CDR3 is TGTGCCTGGAGTGTAATAGCGGGGGGGCACACAGATACGCAGTATTTT. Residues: CAWSVIAGGHTDTQYF.

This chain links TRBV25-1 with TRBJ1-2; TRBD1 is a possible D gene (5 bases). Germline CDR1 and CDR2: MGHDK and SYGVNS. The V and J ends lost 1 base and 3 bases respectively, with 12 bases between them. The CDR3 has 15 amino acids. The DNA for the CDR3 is TGTGCCAGCAGTGAATGGGTGGGGGGAGACTATGGCTACACCTTC. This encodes CASSEWVGGDYGYTF.

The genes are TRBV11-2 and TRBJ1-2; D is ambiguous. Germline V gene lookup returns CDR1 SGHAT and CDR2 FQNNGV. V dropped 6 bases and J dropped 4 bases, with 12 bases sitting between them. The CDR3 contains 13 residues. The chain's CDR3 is CASRDLGSYGYTF. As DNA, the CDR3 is TGTGCCAGCAGGGACTTGGGTTCCTATGGCTACACCTTC.

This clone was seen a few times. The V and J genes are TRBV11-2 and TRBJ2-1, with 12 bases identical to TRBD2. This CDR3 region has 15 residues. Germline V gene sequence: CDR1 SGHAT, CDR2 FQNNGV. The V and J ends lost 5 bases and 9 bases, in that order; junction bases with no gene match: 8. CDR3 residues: CASSRTSGAHGEQFF. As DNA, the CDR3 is TGTGCCAGCAGCAGGACTAGCGGGGCCCACGGTGAGCAGTTCTTC.

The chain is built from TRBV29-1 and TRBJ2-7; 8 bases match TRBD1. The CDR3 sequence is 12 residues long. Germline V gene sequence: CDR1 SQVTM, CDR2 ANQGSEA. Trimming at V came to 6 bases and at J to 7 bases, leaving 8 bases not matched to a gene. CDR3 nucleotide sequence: TGCAGCGTCGACAGGGGAGCAGGGGAGCAGTACTTC. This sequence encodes CSVDRGAGEQYF.

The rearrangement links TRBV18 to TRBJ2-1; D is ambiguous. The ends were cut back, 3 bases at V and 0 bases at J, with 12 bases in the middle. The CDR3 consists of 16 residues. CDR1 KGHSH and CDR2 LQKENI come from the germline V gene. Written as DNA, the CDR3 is TGTGCCAGCTCACCCAATGCGCAATTCTCCTACAATGAGCAGTTCTTC. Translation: CASSPNAQFSYNEQFF.

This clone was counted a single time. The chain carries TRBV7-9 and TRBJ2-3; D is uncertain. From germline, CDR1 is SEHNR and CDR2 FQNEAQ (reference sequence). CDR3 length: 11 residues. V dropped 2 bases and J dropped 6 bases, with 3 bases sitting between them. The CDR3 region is CASSLLDTQYF. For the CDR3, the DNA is TGTGCCAGCAGCTTACTGGATACGCAGTATTTT.

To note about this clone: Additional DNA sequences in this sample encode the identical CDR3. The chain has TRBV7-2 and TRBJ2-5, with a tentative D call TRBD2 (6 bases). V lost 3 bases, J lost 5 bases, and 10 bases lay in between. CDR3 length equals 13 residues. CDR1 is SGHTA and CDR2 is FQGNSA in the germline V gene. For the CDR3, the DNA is TGTGCCAGCAGCTTCGCGGGGTCCGAGACCCAGTACTTC. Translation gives CASSFAGSETQYF.

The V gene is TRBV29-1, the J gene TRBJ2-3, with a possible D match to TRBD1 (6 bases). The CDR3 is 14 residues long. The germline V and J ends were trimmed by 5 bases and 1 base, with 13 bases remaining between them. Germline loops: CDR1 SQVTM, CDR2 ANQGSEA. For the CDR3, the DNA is TGCAGCGTTCCACAGGGAACTGGCACAGATACGCAGTATTTT. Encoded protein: CSVPQGTGTDTQYF.

The CDR3 DNA reads as TGTGCCAGCATGAAGGGACAGAGGAACACCGGGGAGCTGTTTTTT. It translates to CASMKGQRNTGELFF. The chain employs TRBV2 and TRBJ2-2; 7 bases fit TRBD1. Germline-derived CDR1 and CDR2 are SNHLY and FYNNEI. The CDR3 contains 15 residues. J lost 1 base, V lost 7 bases, and 6 bases had no gene match.

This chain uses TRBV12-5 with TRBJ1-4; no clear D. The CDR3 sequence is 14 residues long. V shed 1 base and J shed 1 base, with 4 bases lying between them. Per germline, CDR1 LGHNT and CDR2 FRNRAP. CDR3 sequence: CASGLGQTNEKLFF. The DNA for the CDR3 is TGTGCTAGTGGTTTGGGACAAACTAATGAAAAACTGTTTTTT.

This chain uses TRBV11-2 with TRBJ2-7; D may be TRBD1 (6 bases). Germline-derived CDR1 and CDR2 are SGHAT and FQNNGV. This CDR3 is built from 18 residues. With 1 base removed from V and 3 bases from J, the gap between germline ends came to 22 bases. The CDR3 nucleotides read TGTGCCAGCAGCTTAGCAGGCATGTTGGGAACAGGGAACTACGAGCAGTACTTC. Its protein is CASSLAGMLGTGNYEQYF.